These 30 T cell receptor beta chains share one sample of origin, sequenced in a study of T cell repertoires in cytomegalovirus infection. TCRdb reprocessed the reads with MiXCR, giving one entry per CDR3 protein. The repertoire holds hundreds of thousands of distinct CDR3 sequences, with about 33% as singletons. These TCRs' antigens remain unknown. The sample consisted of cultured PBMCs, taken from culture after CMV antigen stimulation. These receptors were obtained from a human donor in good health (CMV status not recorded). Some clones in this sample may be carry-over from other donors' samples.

The CDR3 region is CASSEVGPPVGNQPQHF. For the CDR3, the DNA is TGTGCCAGCAGTGAAGTGGGACCGCCAGTCGGCAATCAGCCCCAGCATTTT. The gene calls are TRBV6-1 and TRBJ1-5; possibly TRBD1 for D (5 bases). V lost 1 base and J 2 bases, leaving 15 bases between the germline ends. The germline V gene has CDR1 MNHNS and CDR2 SASEGT. This CDR3 spans 17 amino acids.

The CDR3 region is CASSPRGIDTEAFF. DNA for the CDR3: TGTGCCAGCTCACCAAGGGGTATTGACACTGAAGCTTTCTTT. The chain couples TRBV18 to TRBJ1-1; tentatively, D is TRBD1 (5 bases). The CDR3 contains 14 residues. From germline, CDR1 is KGHSH and CDR2 LQKENI. V lost 2 bases and J lost 3, with 10 bases in between.

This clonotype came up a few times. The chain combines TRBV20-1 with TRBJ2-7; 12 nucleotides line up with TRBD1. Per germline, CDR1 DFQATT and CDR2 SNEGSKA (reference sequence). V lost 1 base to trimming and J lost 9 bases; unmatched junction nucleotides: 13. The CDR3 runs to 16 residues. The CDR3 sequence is CSARGSLPGQGAGQYV. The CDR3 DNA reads TGCAGTGCTAGAGGTTCCCTACCGGGACAGGGGGCTGGGCAGTACGTC.

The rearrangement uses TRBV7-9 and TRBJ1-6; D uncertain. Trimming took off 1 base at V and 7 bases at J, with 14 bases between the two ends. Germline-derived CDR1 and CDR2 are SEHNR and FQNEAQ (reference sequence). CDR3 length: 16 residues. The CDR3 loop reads CASSLESWTENSPLHF. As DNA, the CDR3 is TGTGCCAGCAGCTTAGAAAGTTGGACGGAAAATTCACCCCTCCACTTT.

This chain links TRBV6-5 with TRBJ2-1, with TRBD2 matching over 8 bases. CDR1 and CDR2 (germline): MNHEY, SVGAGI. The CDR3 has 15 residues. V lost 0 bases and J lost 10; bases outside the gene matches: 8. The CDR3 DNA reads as TGTGCCAGCAGTTACTCCAGCGGGAGCTTAGTCGAGCAGTTCTTC. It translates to CASSYSSGSLVEQFF.

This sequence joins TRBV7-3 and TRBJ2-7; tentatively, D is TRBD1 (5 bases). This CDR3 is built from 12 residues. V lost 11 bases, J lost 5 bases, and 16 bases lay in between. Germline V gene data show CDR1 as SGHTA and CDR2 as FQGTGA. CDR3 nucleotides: TGTGCCGCAGCAGGGCCGCACAACGAGCAGTACTTC. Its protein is CAAAGPHNEQYF.

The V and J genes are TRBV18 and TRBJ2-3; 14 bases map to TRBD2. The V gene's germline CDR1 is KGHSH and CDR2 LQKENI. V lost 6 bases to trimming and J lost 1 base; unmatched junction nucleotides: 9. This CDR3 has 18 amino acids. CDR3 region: CASSGLAGVEARTDTQYF. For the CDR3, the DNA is TGTGCCAGCTCGGGACTAGCGGGAGTTGAGGCCCGCACAGATACGCAGTATTTT.

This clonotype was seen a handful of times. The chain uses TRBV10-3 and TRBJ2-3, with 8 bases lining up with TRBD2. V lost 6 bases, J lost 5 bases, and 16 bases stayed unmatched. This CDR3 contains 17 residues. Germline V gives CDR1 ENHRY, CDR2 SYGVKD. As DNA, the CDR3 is TGTGCCATCAGGGGGGAACAAGCGGGAGTTGGCATAGATACGCAGTATTTT. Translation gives CAIRGEQAGVGIDTQYF.

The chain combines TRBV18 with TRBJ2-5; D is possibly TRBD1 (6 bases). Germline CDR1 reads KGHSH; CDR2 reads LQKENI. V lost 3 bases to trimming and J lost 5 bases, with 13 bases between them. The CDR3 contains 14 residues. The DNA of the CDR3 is TGTGCCAGCTCACCTAGGGGGAACGATGAGACCCAGTACTTC. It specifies CASSPRGNDETQYF.

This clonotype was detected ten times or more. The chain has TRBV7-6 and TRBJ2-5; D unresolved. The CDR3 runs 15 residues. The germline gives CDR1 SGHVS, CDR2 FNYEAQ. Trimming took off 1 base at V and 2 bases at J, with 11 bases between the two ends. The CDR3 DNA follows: TGTGCCAGCAGCTTAGTCCGGGCCCTTCAAGAGACCCAGTACTTC. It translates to CASSLVRALQETQYF.

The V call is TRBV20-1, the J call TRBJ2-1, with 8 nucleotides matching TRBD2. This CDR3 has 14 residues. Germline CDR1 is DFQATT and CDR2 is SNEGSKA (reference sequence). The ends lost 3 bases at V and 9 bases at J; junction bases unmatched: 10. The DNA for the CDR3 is TGCAGTGCTAGTGGGACTAGGGAGAACAGTGAGCAGTTCTTC. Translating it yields CSASGTRENSEQFF.

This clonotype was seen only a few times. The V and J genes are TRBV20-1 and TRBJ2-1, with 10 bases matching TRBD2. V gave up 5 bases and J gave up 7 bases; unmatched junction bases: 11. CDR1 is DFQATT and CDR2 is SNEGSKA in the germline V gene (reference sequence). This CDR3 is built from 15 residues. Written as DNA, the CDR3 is TGCAGTGCTGGCCCTAGCGGGAGTAGGGGGAATGAGCAGTTCTTC. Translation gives CSAGPSGSRGNEQFF.

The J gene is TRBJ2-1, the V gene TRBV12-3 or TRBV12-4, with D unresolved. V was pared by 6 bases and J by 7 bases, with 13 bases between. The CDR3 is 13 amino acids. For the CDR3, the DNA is TGTGCCAGCAGCCGCCCATTTTGGAATGAGCAGTTCTTC. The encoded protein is CASSRPFWNEQFF.

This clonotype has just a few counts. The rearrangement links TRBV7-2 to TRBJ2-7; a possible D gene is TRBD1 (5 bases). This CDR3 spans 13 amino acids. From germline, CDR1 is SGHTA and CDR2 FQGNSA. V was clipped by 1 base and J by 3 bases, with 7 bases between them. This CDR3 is CASSLVDSYEQYF. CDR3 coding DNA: TGTGCCAGCAGCTTAGTCGACAGCTACGAGCAGTACTTC.

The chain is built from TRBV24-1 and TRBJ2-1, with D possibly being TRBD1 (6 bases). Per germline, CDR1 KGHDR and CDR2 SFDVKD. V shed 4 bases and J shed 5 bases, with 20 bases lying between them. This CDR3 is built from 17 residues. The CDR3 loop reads CATSDTPFLGAHNEQFF. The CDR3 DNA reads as TGTGCCACCAGTGACACCCCCTTTTTGGGGGCGCACAATGAGCAGTTCTTC.

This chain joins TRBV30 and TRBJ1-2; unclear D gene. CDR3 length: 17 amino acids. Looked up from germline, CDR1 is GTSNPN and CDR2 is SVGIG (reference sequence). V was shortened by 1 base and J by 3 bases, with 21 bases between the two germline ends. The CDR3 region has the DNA TGTGCCTGGAGTGACTTTATAAAACAGCCCGTTGACTATGGCTACACCTTC. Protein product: CAWSDFIKQPVDYGYTF.

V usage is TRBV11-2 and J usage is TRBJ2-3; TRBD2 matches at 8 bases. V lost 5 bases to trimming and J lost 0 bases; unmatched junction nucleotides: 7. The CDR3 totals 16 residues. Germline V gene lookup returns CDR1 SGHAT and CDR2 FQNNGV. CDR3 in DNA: TGTGCCAGCAGCAGTATCCTAGCGGGTAGCACAGATACGCAGTATTTT. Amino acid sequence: CASSSILAGSTDTQYF.

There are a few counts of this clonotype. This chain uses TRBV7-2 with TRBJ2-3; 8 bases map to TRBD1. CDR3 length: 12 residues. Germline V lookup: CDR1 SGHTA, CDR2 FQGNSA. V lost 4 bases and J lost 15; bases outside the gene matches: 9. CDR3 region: CASSSRTGSVYF. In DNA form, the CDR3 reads TGTGCCAGCAGCTCACGGACAGGGTCTGTTTATTTT.

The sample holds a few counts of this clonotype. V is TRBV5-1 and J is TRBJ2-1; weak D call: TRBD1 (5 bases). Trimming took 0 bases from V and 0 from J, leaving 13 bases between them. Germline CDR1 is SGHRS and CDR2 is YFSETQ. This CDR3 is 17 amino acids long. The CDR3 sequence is CASSLALTDYSYNEQFF. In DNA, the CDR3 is TGCGCCAGCAGCTTGGCCCTGACAGATTACTCCTACAATGAGCAGTTCTTC. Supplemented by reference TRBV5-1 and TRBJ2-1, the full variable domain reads KAGVTQTPRYLIKTRGQQVTLSCSPISGHRSVSWYQQTPGQGLQFLFEYFSETQRNKGNFPGRFSGRQFSNSRSEMNVSTLELGDSALYLCASSLALTDYSYNEQFFGPGTRLTVL.

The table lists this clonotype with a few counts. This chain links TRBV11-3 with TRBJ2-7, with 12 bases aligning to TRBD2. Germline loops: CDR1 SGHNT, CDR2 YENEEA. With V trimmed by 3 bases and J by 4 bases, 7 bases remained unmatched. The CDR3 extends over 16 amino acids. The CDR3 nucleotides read TGTGCCAGCAGCTTGGCCGGGACTAGCGGGCAGTACGAGCAGTACGTC. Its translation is CASSLAGTSGQYEQYV.

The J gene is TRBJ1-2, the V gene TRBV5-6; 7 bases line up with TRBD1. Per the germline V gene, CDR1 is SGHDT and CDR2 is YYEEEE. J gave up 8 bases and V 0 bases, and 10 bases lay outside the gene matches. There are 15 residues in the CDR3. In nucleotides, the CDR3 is TGTGCCAGCAGCTTGGGCCCAGGGGGGAAGAGAGGCTACACCTTC. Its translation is CASSLGPGGKRGYTF.

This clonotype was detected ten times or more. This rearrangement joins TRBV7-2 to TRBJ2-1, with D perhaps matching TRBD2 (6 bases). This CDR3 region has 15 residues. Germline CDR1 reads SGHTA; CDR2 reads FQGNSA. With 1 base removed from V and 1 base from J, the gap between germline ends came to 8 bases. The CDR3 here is CASSLGRESYNEQFF. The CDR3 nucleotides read TGTGCCAGCAGCTTAGGCCGGGAGTCCTACAATGAGCAGTTCTTC.

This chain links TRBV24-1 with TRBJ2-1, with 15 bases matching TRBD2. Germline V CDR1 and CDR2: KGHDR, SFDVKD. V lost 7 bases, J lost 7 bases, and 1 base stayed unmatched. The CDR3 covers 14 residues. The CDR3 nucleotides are TGTGCCACCAGGGGGACTAGCGGGAGGAATGAGCAGTTCTTC. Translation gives CATRGTSGRNEQFF.

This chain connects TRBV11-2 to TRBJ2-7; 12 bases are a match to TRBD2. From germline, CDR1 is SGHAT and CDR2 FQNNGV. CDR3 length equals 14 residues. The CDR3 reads CASSPRPTRLAGAV. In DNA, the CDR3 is TGTGCCAGCAGCCCCCGCCCAACCCGACTAGCGGGAGCCGTT.

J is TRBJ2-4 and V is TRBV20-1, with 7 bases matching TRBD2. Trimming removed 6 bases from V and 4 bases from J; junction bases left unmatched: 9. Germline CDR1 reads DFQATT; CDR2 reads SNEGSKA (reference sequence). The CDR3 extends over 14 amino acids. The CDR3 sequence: CSAEALGGKNIQYF. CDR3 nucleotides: TGCAGTGCCGAGGCCCTGGGGGGGAAAAACATTCAGTACTTC.

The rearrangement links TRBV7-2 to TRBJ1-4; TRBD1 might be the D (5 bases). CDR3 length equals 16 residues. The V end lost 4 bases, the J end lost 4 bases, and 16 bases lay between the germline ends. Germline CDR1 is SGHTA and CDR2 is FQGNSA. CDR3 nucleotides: TGTGCCAGCAGCTCGAGCAGGGTTGTGGATAATGAAAAACTGTTTTTT. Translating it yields CASSSSRVVDNEKLFF.

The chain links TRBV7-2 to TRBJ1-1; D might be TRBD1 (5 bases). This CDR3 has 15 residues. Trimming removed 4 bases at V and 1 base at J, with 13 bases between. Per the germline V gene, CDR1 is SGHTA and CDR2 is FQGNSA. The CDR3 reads CASSSQGTANTEAFF. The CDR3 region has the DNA TGTGCCAGCAGCTCTCAAGGGACGGCGAACACTGAAGCTTTCTTT. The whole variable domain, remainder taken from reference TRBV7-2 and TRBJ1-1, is GAGVSQSPSNKVTEKGKDVELRCDPISGHTALYWYRQSLGQGLEFLIYFQGNSAPDKSGLPSDRFSAERTGGSVSTLTIQRTQQEDSAVYLCASSSQGTANTEAFFGQGTRLTVV.

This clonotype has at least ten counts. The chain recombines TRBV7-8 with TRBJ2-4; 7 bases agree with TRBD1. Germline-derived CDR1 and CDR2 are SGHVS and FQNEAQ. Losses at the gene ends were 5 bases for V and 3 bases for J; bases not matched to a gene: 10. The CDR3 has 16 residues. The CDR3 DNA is TGTGCCAGCAGCCCCCGCCGACAGGGCCTCAAAAACATTCAGTACTTC. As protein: CASSPRRQGLKNIQYF.

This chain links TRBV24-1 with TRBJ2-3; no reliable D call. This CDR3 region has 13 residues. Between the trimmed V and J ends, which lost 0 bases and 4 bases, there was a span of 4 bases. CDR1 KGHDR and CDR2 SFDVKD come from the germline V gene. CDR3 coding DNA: TGTGCCACCAGTGATTTGGTCCCAGATACGCAGTATTTT. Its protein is CATSDLVPDTQYF.

CDR3 DNA sequence: TGTGCCAGCAGTCCAATGGGGGCGCGGTCAGAAAAACTGTTTTTT. Its translation: CASSPMGARSEKLFF. The rearrangement uses TRBV12-3 or TRBV12-4 and TRBJ1-4; a possible D gene is TRBD1 (6 bases). There are 15 residues in the CDR3. V was clipped by 5 bases and J by 8 bases, with 18 bases between them.